The 17 T cell receptor beta chains reported below all come from one sample, sequenced in a study of shared clonotypes between healthy human individuals. Here immunoSEQ multiplex PCR was the method, and the copy in TCRdb shows in-frame clones only, minus some. The sample contains about 2.4 million clones, approximately 93% of which appear only once. The sequenced sample was naive CD4+ T cells from PBMCs. This sample's subset: CD45RA+ positively selected. The origin of the receptors is a man aged 18 to 35 in good health. Some clones in this sample may be carry-over from other donors' samples.

Notes on this clone: The same CDR3 arises from other DNA sequences in this sample as well. J is TRBJ2-1 and V is TRBV5-1; tentative D call: TRBD2 (6 bases). The germline V gene has CDR1 SGHRS and CDR2 YFSETQ. Trimming shortened V by 0 bases and J by 0 bases, and 7 bases separated the two germline ends. The CDR3 totals 15 residues. The CDR3 nucleotides are TGCGCCAGCAGCTTGGTCGGGGGCTCCTACAATGAGCAGTTCTTC. Its protein is CASSLVGGSYNEQFF.

V is TRBV27 and J is TRBJ2-7; D not resolved. This CDR3 is 10 amino acids long. The V and J ends lost 6 bases and 3 bases respectively, with 3 bases between them. CDR1 is MNHEY and CDR2 is SMNVEV in the germline V gene (reference sequence). The CDR3 is CASSNYEQYF. CDR3 sequence (DNA): TGTGCCAGCAGCAACTACGAGCAGTACTTC.

V usage is TRBV5-1 and J usage is TRBJ2-5; TRBD1 matches 7 bases. Per the germline V gene, CDR1 is SGHRS and CDR2 is YFSETQ. The CDR3 consists of 13 residues. Losses at the gene ends were 9 bases for V and 2 bases for J; bases not matched to a gene: 7. The CDR3 bases are TGCGCCACCCAGGCACAGGGGCAAGAGACCCAGTACTTC. Its protein product is CATQAQGQETQYF.

This chain links TRBV28 with TRBJ2-2, with TRBD2 matching over 7 bases. The V segment lost 2 bases and the J segment 7 bases; nucleotides outside the gene matches: 4. The CDR3 has 14 residues. Germline assignment: CDR1 MDHEN and CDR2 SYDVKM. DNA of the CDR3: TGTGCCAGCAGTTTAGCGGGAGTTGGCGGGGAGCTGTTTTTT. Translation: CASSLAGVGGELFF.

The chain uses TRBV2 and TRBJ2-3, with 11 bases matching TRBD2. Germline V lookup: CDR1 SNHLY, CDR2 FYNNEI. The CDR3 totals 15 residues. With 6 bases clipped from V and 4 bases from J, the junction kept 6 bases outside the gene matches. CDR3: CASRVSSGRPDTQYF. CDR3 bases: TGTGCCAGCAGGGTATCTAGCGGGAGGCCAGATACGCAGTATTTT.

This chain connects TRBV6-5 to TRBJ1-3, with 7 bases matching TRBD1. Germline V gives CDR1 MNHEY, CDR2 SVGAGI. J lost 8 bases, V lost 10 bases, and 8 bases had no gene match. The length of the CDR3 is 12 residues. The CDR3 loop reads CATADQGDTIYF. CDR3 sequence (DNA): TGTGCCACCGCCGACCAGGGGGACACCATATATTTT.

This sequence joins TRBV19 and TRBJ1-4, with D hard to call. The CDR3 totals 15 residues. Germline V gives CDR1 LNHDA, CDR2 SQIVND (reference sequence). Trimming pared 5 bases from V and 0 bases from J, leaving 10 bases between. This CDR3 reads CASSPARATNEKLFF. DNA for the CDR3: TGTGCCAGTAGTCCCGCCCGGGCAACTAATGAAAAACTGTTTTTT. Looking up the rest from reference TRBV19 and TRBJ1-4 gives the full variable domain: DGGITQSPKYLFRKEGQNVTLSCEQNLNHDAMYWYRQDPGQGLRLIYYSQIVNDFQKGDIAEGYSVSREKKESFPLTVTSAQKNPTAFYLCASSPARATNEKLFFGSGTQLSVL.

Written as DNA, the CDR3 is TGTGCCAGCAGCTTCCGAGGGGGCATTGAGCAGTTCTTC. Translation: CASSFRGGIEQFF. This rearrangement joins TRBV7-9 to TRBJ2-1, with 7 nucleotides matching TRBD1. Per germline, CDR1 SEHNR and CDR2 FQNEAQ (reference sequence). The CDR3 extends over 13 amino acids. Trimming cost V 3 bases and J 9 bases; bases outside gene matches: 5.

The rearrangement joins TRBV7-9 to TRBJ2-7; D possibly corresponds to TRBD1 (5 bases). Germline values: CDR1 SEHNR, CDR2 FQNEAQ (reference sequence). The CDR3 covers 15 residues. Trimming cost V 1 base and J 7 bases, with 17 bases left between them. The CDR3 reads CASSLGAAGQGEQYF. CDR3 in DNA: TGTGCCAGCAGCTTAGGGGCGGCTGGACAAGGAGAGCAGTACTTC.

This clone came up once. The chain has TRBV27 and TRBJ2-1; the match to TRBD2 covers 10 bases. There are 19 residues in the CDR3. In germline, CDR1 is MNHEY, CDR2 SMNVEV (reference sequence). The V segment lost 6 bases and the J segment 3 bases; nucleotides outside the gene matches: 17. DNA of the CDR3: TGTGCCAGCAGCGGGACGGGGCCAGAAGGGACTAGCGTCTACAATGAGCAGTTCTTC. Amino acids: CASSGTGPEGTSVYNEQFF.

The chain recombines TRBV28 with TRBJ1-5; unclear D gene. Germline-derived CDR1 and CDR2 are MDHEN and SYDVKM. V shed 3 bases and J shed 3 bases, with 9 bases lying between them. This CDR3 contains 14 residues. The CDR3 nucleotides are TGTGCCAGCAGTTTCCCAGAGTACAATCAGCCCCAGCATTTT. Translating it yields CASSFPEYNQPQHF.

As concerns this clone: Within the sample, other DNA sequences also encode this same CDR3. The chain employs TRBV9 and TRBJ2-2; D ambiguous. Trimming shortened V by 0 bases and J by 1 base, and 7 bases separated the two germline ends. CDR1 and CDR2 from the germline V gene are SGDLS and YYNGEE. There are 15 residues in the CDR3. The CDR3 protein is CASSVDPRNTGELFF. The CDR3 DNA reads TGTGCCAGCAGCGTAGATCCCAGGAACACCGGGGAGCTGTTTTTT.

In nucleotides, the CDR3 is TGTGCCAGCAGCCCCCAGTGGAGCTCTACAACTAATGAAAAACTGTTTTTT. Translating it yields CASSPQWSSTTNEKLFF. The chain has TRBV5-6 and TRBJ1-4; unclear D gene. This CDR3 comprises 17 residues. Germline V gene data show CDR1 as SGHDT and CDR2 as YYEEEE. V lost 4 bases and J lost 0, with 16 bases in between.

The chain is built from TRBV28 and TRBJ2-7, with D maybe TRBD2 (5 bases). The CDR3 has 17 residues. Trimming pared 5 bases from V and 6 bases from J, leaving 26 bases between. Per germline, CDR1 MDHEN and CDR2 SYDVKM. CDR3 loop: CASSPPNDHLGGGEQYF. CDR3 coding DNA: TGTGCCAGCAGTCCTCCCAATGACCACCTCGGAGGCGGCGAGCAGTACTTC.

The chain couples TRBV6-6 to TRBJ2-2, with TRBD1 identical over 10 bases. In germline, CDR1 is MNHNY, CDR2 SVGAGI (reference sequence). V lost 6 bases, J lost 10 bases, and 11 bases stayed unmatched. The CDR3 spans 15 residues. The CDR3 loop is CASSRDRGLREELFF. In DNA, the CDR3 is TGTGCCAGCAGCCGGGACAGGGGTTTGAGGGAGGAGCTGTTTTTT.

The V and J genes are TRBV5-1 and TRBJ1-4; 9 nucleotides line up with TRBD1. V lost 3 bases, J lost 8 bases, and 8 bases stayed unmatched. CDR1 is SGHRS, CDR2 YFSETQ, per germline. The CDR3 covers 15 residues. The CDR3 loop is CASSSLRTGEEKLFF. The DNA for the CDR3 is TGCGCCAGCAGCTCACTGCGGACAGGGGAAGAAAAACTGTTTTTT.

This clone has just one count. The junction shows a germline mismatch at one end, possibly a read error. This chain links TRBV6-5 with TRBJ1-2; 7 bases match TRBD1. The CDR3 is 11 amino acids. The germline CDR1 and CDR2 sequences are MNHEY and SVGAGI. The CDR3 region is CASSDRQGKNF. The CDR3 DNA sequence: TGTGCCAGCAGTGACCGACAGGGAAAGAACTTC.